The 8 T cell receptor beta chains listed next were all sequenced from one sample in a study of graft-versus-host responses after intestinal transplantation. The antigens these receptors bind are not known. TCRdb's table, derived via immunoSEQ multiplex PCR, lists solely in-frame clones and lacks some. The sample has tens of thousands of clones, 94% seen once. The material was unstimulated CD4+ T cells sorted from spleen or lymph node cells, obtained before transplant. The origin of the receptors is a human donor who was the organ donor for an intestinal transplant.

This chain connects TRBV12-5 to TRBJ1-1; the D gene is possibly TRBD1 (6 bases). Trimming stripped 1 base from V and 0 bases from J, with 6 bases between. CDR1 is LGHNT, CDR2 FRNRAP, per germline. This CDR3 has 14 amino acids. CDR3 coding DNA: TGTGCTAGTGGTTTGGACAGGGTGAACACTGAAGCTTTCTTT. This encodes CASGLDRVNTEAFF.

The chain's CDR3 is CASSPPRGVQPQHF. CDR3 coding DNA: TGTGCCAGCAGCCCCCCGAGGGGCGTTCAGCCCCAGCATTTT. This sequence joins TRBV6-6 and TRBJ1-5; D possibly corresponds to TRBD1 (5 bases). Per the germline V gene, CDR1 is MNHNY and CDR2 is SVGAGI (reference sequence). V lost 6 bases and J lost 6, with 15 bases in between. The CDR3 runs to 14 residues.

The chain is built from TRBV19 and TRBJ1-6; 7 bases match TRBD1. The CDR3 length is 14 residues. The germline gives CDR1 LNHDA, CDR2 SQIVND (reference sequence). Trimming at V came to 7 bases and at J to 2 bases, leaving 2 bases not matched to a gene. The CDR3 region is CASTGQAYNSPLHF. CDR3 DNA sequence: TGTGCCAGTACCGGACAGGCCTATAATTCACCCCTCCACTTT.

This CDR3 reads CASSWQISYNEQFF. As DNA, the CDR3 is TGTGCCAGCAGTTGGCAGATCTCCTACAATGAGCAGTTCTTC. The chain recombines TRBV27 with TRBJ2-1; D is ambiguous. The V and J ends lost 4 bases and 0 bases respectively, with 7 bases between them. The CDR3 loop spans 14 amino acids. CDR1 and CDR2 from the germline V gene are MNHEY and SMNVEV (reference sequence).

This chain links TRBV30 with TRBJ1-2, with a weak D call TRBD1 (6 bases). V was shortened by 3 bases and J by 2 bases, with 13 bases between the two germline ends. This CDR3 is 14 amino acids long. In germline, CDR1 is GTSNPN, CDR2 SVGIG (reference sequence). CDR3 amino acids: CAWRGAGLNYGYTF. DNA of the CDR3: TGTGCCTGGAGGGGGGCAGGGCTAAACTATGGCTACACCTTC.

This chain connects TRBV5-1 to TRBJ2-7, with unresolved D. The germline V and J ends were trimmed by 2 bases and 2 bases, with 17 bases remaining between them. Germline V CDR1 and CDR2: SGHRS, YFSETQ. CDR3 length: 16 amino acids. The CDR3 DNA reads TGCGCCAGCAGCTTACTGACACCTACCTTTACCTACGAGCAGTACTTC. Encoded protein: CASSLLTPTFTYEQYF.

The chain carries TRBV2 and TRBJ1-4; D is perhaps TRBD1 (5 bases). V lost 2 bases, J lost 10 bases, and 26 bases lay in between. The germline V gene encodes CDR1 SNHLY and CDR2 FYNNEI. The CDR3 spans 18 residues. CDR3 coding DNA: TGTGCCAGCAGTGAACTCCTGGCCAGGGTAGGCAGTCCGGGAAAACTGTTTTTT. This sequence encodes CASSELLARVGSPGKLFF.

This clone appeared once. The J gene is TRBJ1-3, the V gene TRBV5-1, with 9 bases fitting TRBD1. Germline loops: CDR1 SGHRS, CDR2 YFSETQ. The CDR3 is 17 residues long. J gave up 1 base and V 2 bases, and 7 bases lay outside the gene matches. This CDR3 reads CASSFVGQGPSGNTIYF. Written as DNA, the CDR3 is TGCGCCAGCAGCTTCGTGGGACAGGGCCCTTCTGGAAACACCATATATTTT. Full variable domain (missing parts from reference TRBV5-1 and TRBJ1-3): KAGVTQTPRYLIKTRGQQVTLSCSPISGHRSVSWYQQTPGQGLQFLFEYFSETQRNKGNFPGRFSGRQFSNSRSEMNVSTLELGDSALYLCASSFVGQGPSGNTIYFGEGSWLTVV.